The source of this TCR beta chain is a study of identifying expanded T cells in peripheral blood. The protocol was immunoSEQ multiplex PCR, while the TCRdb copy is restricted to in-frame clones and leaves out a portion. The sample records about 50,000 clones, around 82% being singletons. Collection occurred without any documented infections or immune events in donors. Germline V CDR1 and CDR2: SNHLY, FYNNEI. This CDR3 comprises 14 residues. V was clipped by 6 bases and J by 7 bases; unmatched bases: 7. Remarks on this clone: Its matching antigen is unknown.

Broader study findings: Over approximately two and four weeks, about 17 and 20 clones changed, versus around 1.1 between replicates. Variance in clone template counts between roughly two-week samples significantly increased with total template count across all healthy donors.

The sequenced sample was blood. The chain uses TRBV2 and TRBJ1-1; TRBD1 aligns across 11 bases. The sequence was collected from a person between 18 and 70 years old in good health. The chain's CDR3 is CASRVGTGGSEAFF. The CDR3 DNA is TGTGCCAGCAGGGTCGGGACAGGGGGTAGTGAAGCTTTCTTT. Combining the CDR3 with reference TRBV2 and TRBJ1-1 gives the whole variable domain EPEVTQTPSHQVTQMGQEVILRCVPISNHLYFYWYRQILGQKVEFLVSFYNNEISEKSEIFDDQFSVERPDGSNFTLKIRSTKLEDSAMYFCASRVGTGGSEAFFGQGTRLTVV.